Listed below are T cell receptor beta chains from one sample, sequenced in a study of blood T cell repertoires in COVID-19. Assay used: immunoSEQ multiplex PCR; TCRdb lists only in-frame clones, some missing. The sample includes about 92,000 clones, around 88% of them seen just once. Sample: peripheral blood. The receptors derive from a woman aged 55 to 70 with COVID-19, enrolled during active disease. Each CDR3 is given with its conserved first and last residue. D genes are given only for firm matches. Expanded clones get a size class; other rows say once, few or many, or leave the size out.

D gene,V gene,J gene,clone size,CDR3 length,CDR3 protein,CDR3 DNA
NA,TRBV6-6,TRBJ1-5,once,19,CASSPREPRAGYSNQPQHF,TGTGCCAGCAGTCCGAGAGAACCTCGGGCGGGCTATAGCAATCAGCCCCAGCATTTT
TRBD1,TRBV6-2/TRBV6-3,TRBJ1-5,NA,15,CASSYPGGSNQPQHF,TGTGCCAGCAGTTACCCAGGGGGATCCAATCAGCCCCAGCATTTT
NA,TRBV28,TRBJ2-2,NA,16,CASSSTSTGSFGELFF,TGTGCCAGCAGCTCCACGTCCACCGGGTCGTTCGGGGAGCTGTTTTTT
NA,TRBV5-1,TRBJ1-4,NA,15,CASSLMGATNEKLFF,TGCGCCAGCAGCTTAATGGGAGCAACTAATGAAAAACTGTTTTTT
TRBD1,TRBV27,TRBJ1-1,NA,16,CASSRRAQGAYTEAFF,TGTGCCAGCAGTCGACGAGCTCAGGGGGCTTACACTGAAGCTTTCTTT
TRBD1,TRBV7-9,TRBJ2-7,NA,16,CASSLAQGAKAYEQYF,TGTGCCAGCAGCTTAGCCCAGGGGGCGAAGGCCTACGAGCAGTACTTC
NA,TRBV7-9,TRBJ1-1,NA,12,CASSLGANEAFF,TGTGCCAGCAGCTTAGGGGCGAACGAAGCTTTCTTT
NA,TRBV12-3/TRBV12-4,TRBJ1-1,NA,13,CASSPGGYTEAFF,TGTGCCAGCAGTCCTGGGGGGTACACTGAAGCTTTCTTT
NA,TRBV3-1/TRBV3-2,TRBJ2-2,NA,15,CASSQELTGTGELFF,TGTGCCAGCAGCCAAGAGCTCACAGGGACCGGGGAGCTGTTTTTT
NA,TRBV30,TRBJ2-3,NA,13,CAWSGAGTDTQYF,TGTGCCTGGAGTGGGGCAGGCACAGATACGCAGTATTTT
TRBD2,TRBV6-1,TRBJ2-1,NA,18,CASSGLIGYASGDNEQFF,TGTGCCAGCAGTGGCTTAATTGGGTACGCTAGCGGGGACAATGAGCAGTTCTTC
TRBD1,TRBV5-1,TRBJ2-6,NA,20,CASSQGASGGRFAGANVLTF,TGCGCCAGCAGCCAAGGGGCCTCAGGGGGCAGGTTCGCTGGGGCCAACGTCCTGACTTTC
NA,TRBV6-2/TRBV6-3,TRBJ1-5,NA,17,CASSYASGSSRNQPQHF,TGTGCCAGCAGTTACGCCTCAGGGTCATCCCGCAATCAGCCCCAGCATTTT
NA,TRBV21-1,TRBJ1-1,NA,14,CATDPGTRNTEAFF,TGTGCCACCGATCCTGGGACAAGGAACACTGAAGCTTTCTTT
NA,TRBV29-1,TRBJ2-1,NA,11,CSFRGGSEQFF,TGCAGCTTCAGGGGTGGGTCTGAGCAGTTCTTC
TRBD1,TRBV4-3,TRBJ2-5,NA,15,CASSLPQGAGETQYF,TGCGCCAGCAGCCTACCACAGGGGGCGGGGGAGACCCAGTACTTC
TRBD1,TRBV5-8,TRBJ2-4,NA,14,CASTHRGLIDIQYF,TGTGCCAGCACTCACAGGGGGCTGATAGACATTCAGTACTTC
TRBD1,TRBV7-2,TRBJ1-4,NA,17,CASSRTGSFTTNEKLFF,TGTGCCAGCAGCAGGACAGGGTCTTTCACAACTAATGAAAAACTGTTTTTT
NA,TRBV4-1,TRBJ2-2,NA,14,CASSQDGGTGELFF,TGCGCCAGCAGCCAAGATGGAGGGACCGGGGAGCTGTTTTTT
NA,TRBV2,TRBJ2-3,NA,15,CASSEGLASTDTQYF,TGTGCCAGCAGTGAAGGACTGGCCAGCACAGATACGCAGTATTTT
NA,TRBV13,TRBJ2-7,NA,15,CASTAGASGAYEQYF,TGTGCCAGCACTGCAGGGGCTAGCGGAGCCTACGAGCAGTACTTC
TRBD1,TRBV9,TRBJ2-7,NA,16,CASSAHQTGGRYEQYF,TGTGCCAGCAGCGCCCACCAGACAGGGGGCAGGTACGAGCAGTACTTC
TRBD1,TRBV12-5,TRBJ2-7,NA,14,CASGPGQGTYEQYF,TGTGCTAGTGGCCCAGGACAGGGAACCTACGAGCAGTACTTC